These T cell receptor beta chains were read from a single sample in a study of blood T cell repertoires in COVID-19. Assay: immunoSEQ multiplex PCR; the TCRdb copy retains only in-frame clones and omits some. This repertoire shows about 62,000 clones, 80% to 95% found once; its top ten account for roughly 6.2%. The sequenced material came from peripheral blood. The receptors here all came from a human donor in a cohort sampled during active COVID-19. The CDR3 runs from the conserved cysteine through the conserved F or W. Each record gives: D gene, J gene, clone size, V gene, CDR3 protein, CDR3 DNA. The D gene is left open where the match is weak. Clone size appears in some rows only: once, few, many, or a class for an expanded clone.

TRBD1	TRBJ1-2	.	TRBV27	CASSLLGTASNYGYTF	TGTGCCAGCAGTTTATTGGGGACAGCGTCTAACTATGGCTACACCTTC
TRBD2	TRBJ2-2	once	TRBV6-5	CASSIGGDWTGELFF	TGTGCCAGCAGTATCGGGGGGGATTGGACCGGGGAGCTGTTTTTT
TRBD2	TRBJ2-1	.	TRBV19	CASRPPAGGGVYNEQFF	TGTGCCAGTAGGCCCCCGGCGGGAGGAGGGGTCTACAATGAGCAGTTCTTC
TRBD1	TRBJ1-2	.	TRBV9	CASSVGPQGADYGYTF	TGTGCCAGCAGCGTAGGACCACAGGGGGCGGACTATGGCTACACCTTC
.	TRBJ2-3	.	TRBV14	CASSQYPGTDTQYF	TGTGCCAGCAGCCAATACCCAGGCACAGATACGCAGTATTTT
TRBD2	TRBJ2-1	.	TRBV3-1/TRBV3-2	CASSPRTSGALGGEQFF	TGTGCCAGCAGCCCTCGGACTAGCGGGGCCTTGGGCGGGGAGCAGTTCTTC
.	TRBJ1-2	.	TRBV28	CASSLSGGGAGNYGYTF	TGTGCCAGCAGTCTCAGTGGGGGGGGCGCAGGAAACTATGGCTACACCTTC
TRBD2	TRBJ2-1	.	TRBV5-6	CASSTGLAGGLGEQFF	TGTGCCAGCAGCACCGGACTAGCGGGGGGGCTAGGGGAGCAGTTCTTC
TRBD1	TRBJ2-1	.	TRBV12-3/TRBV12-4	CASTRDRGRPFF	TGTGCCAGCACCAGGGACAGGGGGAGACCGTTCTTC
.	TRBJ1-4	.	TRBV2	CASSVTAPHNEKLFF	TGTGCCAGCAGTGTGACAGCTCCTCATAATGAAAAACTGTTTTTT
TRBD2	TRBJ2-2	.	TRBV5-1	CASSLLVAGVVDTGELFF	TGCGCCAGCAGCTTGTTGGTAGCGGGAGTGGTGGACACCGGGGAGCTGTTTTTT
.	TRBJ2-1	.	TRBV9	CASSPLGNEQFF	TGTGCCAGCAGCCCACTCGGCAATGAGCAGTTCTTC
TRBD2	TRBJ2-7	once	TRBV18	CASSSGRAAEQYF	TGTGCCAGCTCATCCGGGAGGGCCGCCGAGCAGTACTTC
TRBD2	TRBJ2-7	.	TRBV30	CAGGGVYEQYF	TGTGCTGGGGGGGGAGTCTACGAGCAGTACTTC
TRBD1	TRBJ1-2	.	TRBV28	CASNPDRGYGYTF	TGTGCCAGCAACCCCGACAGGGGCTATGGCTACACCTTC
.	TRBJ2-1	.	TRBV15	CATSRDQIQGDEQFF	TGTGCCACCAGCAGAGATCAGATACAGGGCGATGAGCAGTTCTTC
TRBD2	TRBJ2-3	once	TRBV24-1	CATSEPGLAGTDTQYF	TGTGCCACCAGTGAACCGGGACTAGCGGGTACAGATACGCAGTATTTT
.	TRBJ1-2	once	TRBV4-3	CASSQDPGDFGYTF	TGCGCCAGCAGCCAAGATCCCGGGGATTTTGGCTACACCTTC
.	TRBJ1-5	.	TRBV28	CASSFLGNQPQHF	TGTGCCAGCAGTTTTCTTGGCAATCAGCCCCAGCATTTT
.	TRBJ1-1	once	TRBV30	CAWWRNTEAFF	TGTGCCTGGTGGAGAAACACTGAAGCTTTCTTT
.	TRBJ1-4	.	TRBV3-1/TRBV3-2	CASSTPGEKLFF	TGTGCCAGCAGCACTCCAGGCGAAAAACTGTTTTTT
.	TRBJ2-6	.	TRBV4-3	CASSPAVRGVPGANVLTF	TGCGCCAGCAGCCCGGCCGTCAGGGGTGTCCCTGGGGCCAACGTCCTGACTTTC
.	TRBJ2-2	.	TRBV7-3	CASSRSIGGELFF	TGTGCCAGCAGCCGCTCCATCGGCGGGGAGCTGTTTTTT
TRBD1	TRBJ2-7	once	TRBV6-5	CASSYPSGQGAVEQYF	TGTGCCAGCAGTTACCCTTCGGGACAGGGGGCCGTCGAGCAGTACTTC
.	TRBJ1-2	.	TRBV5-4	CASSPDSYYGYTF	TGTGCCAGCAGCCCGGACAGCTACTATGGCTACACCTTC
.	TRBJ1-5	.	TRBV28	CASSPPRGRSNQPQHF	TGTGCCAGCAGCCCGCCACGGGGTCGTAGCAATCAGCCCCAGCATTTT
TRBD1	TRBJ1-2	.	TRBV27	CASGSDRGFGYTF	TGTGCCAGCGGTTCCGACAGGGGATTTGGCTACACCTTC
.	TRBJ2-5	few	TRBV6-1	CASSEAELTQETQYF	TGTGCCAGCAGTGAAGCCGAACTAACCCAAGAGACCCAGTACTTC
.	TRBJ2-5	.	TRBV21-1	CASSKAGRGLETQYF	TGTGCCAGCAGCAAAGCGGGCAGGGGTTTAGAGACCCAGTACTTC
TRBD2	TRBJ2-3	.	TRBV19	CASSIGGGRTDTQYF	TGTGCCAGTAGTATAGGCGGGGGGCGCACAGATACGCAGTATTTT
.	TRBJ2-3	.	TRBV4-1	CASSQDNSRGGGTDTQYF	TGCGCCAGCAGCCAAGATAATTCCCGGGGTGGGGGCACAGATACGCAGTATTTT
TRBD1	TRBJ1-1	.	TRBV7-2	CASSVRTGTNTEAFF	TGTGCCAGCAGCGTGCGGACAGGAACGAACACTGAAGCTTTCTTT
TRBD2	TRBJ2-1	.	TRBV30	CASVEAGGYNEQFF	TGTGCCTCCGTTGAAGCGGGGGGCTACAATGAGCAGTTCTTC
TRBD2	TRBJ2-7	.	TRBV27	CASSLSPGTIVDEQYF	TGTGCCAGCAGTTTATCTCCTGGGACTATCGTCGACGAGCAGTACTTC
TRBD2	TRBJ2-5	once	TRBV6-5	CASSTGGGRGQYF	TGTGCCAGCAGTACGGGCGGGGGAAGAGGCCAGTACTTC
.	TRBJ1-2	.	TRBV3-1/TRBV3-2	CASSQGSGPPPNYGYTF	TGTGCCAGCAGCCAAGGTTCAGGGCCTCCCCCTAACTATGGCTACACCTTC
TRBD2	TRBJ2-7	.	TRBV24-1	CATSDLPSGGRQYF	TGTGCCACCAGTGACCTACCATCGGGGGGTAGACAGTACTTC
TRBD2	TRBJ2-2	.	TRBV20-1	CSASRLAGTTGELFF	TGCAGTGCTAGTCGGCTAGCGGGGACCACCGGGGAGCTGTTTTTT
.	TRBJ1-3	.	TRBV14	CASTPSGTSGNTIYF	TGTGCCAGCACCCCAAGCGGAACCTCTGGAAACACCATATATTTT
.	TRBJ2-2	.	TRBV9	CASSVLGSDAGELFF	TGTGCCAGCAGCGTACTAGGTAGCGACGCCGGGGAGCTGTTTTTT
TRBD1	TRBJ1-5	few	TRBV5-8	CASSLKGQILLDNQPQHF	TGTGCCAGCAGCTTGAAGGGACAGATCCTACTAGACAATCAGCCCCAGCATTTT
TRBD1	TRBJ2-2	.	TRBV2	CASKPDRGRTGELFF	TGTGCCAGCAAACCCGACAGGGGGCGCACCGGGGAGCTGTTTTTT
TRBD2	TRBJ2-3	.	TRBV3-1/TRBV3-2	CASSPRLAGRGDTQYF	TGTGCCAGCAGCCCGCGTCTAGCGGGGCGCGGGGATACGCAGTATTTT
TRBD1	TRBJ1-5	.	TRBV6-2/TRBV6-3	CASSLGQSSNQPQHF	TGTGCCAGCAGTTTGGGACAGTCGAGCAATCAGCCCCAGCATTTT
.	TRBJ2-7	.	TRBV28	CASSLGLFEQYF	TGTGCCAGCAGTTTAGGGCTATTCGAGCAGTACTTC
.	TRBJ2-7	.	TRBV7-8	CASSLSTSRGGYEQYF	TGTGCCAGCAGCTTATCTACGTCAAGGGGCGGTTACGAGCAGTACTTC
.	TRBJ2-3	.	TRBV5-4	CASSTAGSDTQYF	TGTGCCAGCAGCACCGCAGGGTCGGATACGCAGTATTTT
.	TRBJ1-2	.	TRBV4-1	CASSQVPGRGNYGYTF	TGCGCCAGCAGCCAAGTTCCGGGTAGGGGGAACTATGGCTACACCTTC
.	TRBJ2-5	.	TRBV2	CASSEVQRETQYF	TGTGCCAGCAGTGAGGTCCAACGGGAGACCCAGTACTTC
.	TRBJ2-2	.	TRBV7-3	CASSAREGELFF	TGTGCCAGCAGCGCCAGGGAAGGGGAGCTGTTTTTT
.	TRBJ2-2	.	TRBV14	CASSQVRSGELFF	TGTGCCAGCAGCCAAGTGAGGTCCGGGGAGCTGTTTTTT